Sequencing of this T cell receptor (beta chain) was carried out in a study of shared clonotypes between healthy human individuals. TCRdb keeps only in-frame clones here, not all; method: immunoSEQ multiplex PCR. The sample has approximately 530,000 clones, around 95% seen once. The V and J ends lost 4 bases and 5 bases, in that order; junction bases with no gene match: 5. The CDR3 is made up of 14 amino acids. The germline gives CDR1 MNHNS, CDR2 SASEGT. The donors, all of them Caucasian adults, lived in Nashville, Tennessee. This receptor was taken from a woman under 40 in good health. The sample was naive CD4+ T cells sorted from blood. As for subset: CD45RA+ positively selected. The chain combines TRBV6-1 with TRBJ1-5; 7 nucleotides align to TRBD1. CDR3 nucleotide sequence: TGTGCCAGCAGTGGACAGGGAGGATATCAGCCCCAGCATTTT. The encoded protein is CASSGQGGYQPQHF.